The TCR beta chain described here comes from a study of CD8 T cells in ankylosing spondylitis. Regarding the study as a whole: Disease-linked clones were found to be CD8+ and relatively rare in peripheral blood. Significantly higher representation of disease-linked clones was reported for matched ankylosing spondylitis synovial fluid.

Comment on this clonotype: Antigen specificity is unknown.

Each TCR beta library was made by quantitative 5'-RACE that incorporated molecular barcodes. TCRdb re-called the 5' RACE reads with MiXCR, one entry per CDR3 protein. The repertoire consists of about 140,000 distinct CDR3 sequences, with roughly 8.3% occurring once and the leading ten covering 7.3%. V was cut by 1 base and J by 0 bases, with 10 bases left in between. CDR1 LGHNA and CDR2 YSLEER come from the germline V gene. CDR3 length: 15 amino acids. This clonotype originated in a male donor with ankylosing spondylitis. What was sequenced was synovial fluid, either unsorted or a sorted T cell fraction (not recorded which). The V gene is TRBV4-3, the J gene TRBJ2-7; D remains ambiguous. The CDR3 spells CASSQAGTASYEQYF. DNA of the CDR3: TGCGCCAGCAGCCAAGCCGGAACTGCCTCCTACGAGCAGTACTTC.